This entry is about one T cell receptor (delta chain). Its antigen remains unidentified. A far more abundant clone sits one base away, making this likely a read error. These data belong to a study of gammadelta T cells in human blood (dated by TCRdb to about 2020). Libraries were constructed by RT-PCR. Reads for this sample came from an Illumina MiSeq. TCRdb reprocessed the public data with the CATT caller; entries with the same nucleotide sequence were combined afterwards. Here the sample has about 1,200 delta-chain clones; 1.5% to 2% occur a single time. Together, the top ten hold roughly 15% of the sample. CDR1 and CDR2 are read off the germline V gene as TSESDYY and QEAYKQQN. Its CDR3 holds 19 amino acids, cysteine through phenylalanine. Of the read, only the CDR3 DNA is kept; its 57 bases are in frame from base 1. Overall results and qualifications from the work: According to the study, polyclonal expansion of innate gamma-delta T cells immediately after birth appeared to be driven by microbial exposure.

The origin of this receptor is a human donor. The sequencing sample was made of non-Vgamma9Vdelta2 gamma-delta T cells from adult blood. Recombination linked TRAV38-2/DV8 to TRDJ1; the central 10 bases match TRDD3. The nucleotide sequence is given as TGTGCTTATAAGAGCGCGGTCTACTGGGGGATCCCGTACACCGATAAACTCATCTTT. Translated, it reads CAYKSAVYWGIPYTDKLIF.